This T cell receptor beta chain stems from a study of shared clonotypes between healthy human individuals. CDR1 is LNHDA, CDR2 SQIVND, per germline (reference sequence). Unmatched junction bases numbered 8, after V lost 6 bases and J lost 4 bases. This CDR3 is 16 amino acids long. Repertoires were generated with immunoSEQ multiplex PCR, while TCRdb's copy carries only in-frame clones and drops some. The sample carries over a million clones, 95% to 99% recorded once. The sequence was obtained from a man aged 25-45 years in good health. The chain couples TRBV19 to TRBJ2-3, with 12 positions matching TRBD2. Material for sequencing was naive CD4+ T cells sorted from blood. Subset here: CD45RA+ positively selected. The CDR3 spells CASRVGRLAGADTQYF. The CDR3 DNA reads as TGTGCCAGTAGGGTCGGGAGACTAGCGGGAGCAGATACGCAGTATTTT.